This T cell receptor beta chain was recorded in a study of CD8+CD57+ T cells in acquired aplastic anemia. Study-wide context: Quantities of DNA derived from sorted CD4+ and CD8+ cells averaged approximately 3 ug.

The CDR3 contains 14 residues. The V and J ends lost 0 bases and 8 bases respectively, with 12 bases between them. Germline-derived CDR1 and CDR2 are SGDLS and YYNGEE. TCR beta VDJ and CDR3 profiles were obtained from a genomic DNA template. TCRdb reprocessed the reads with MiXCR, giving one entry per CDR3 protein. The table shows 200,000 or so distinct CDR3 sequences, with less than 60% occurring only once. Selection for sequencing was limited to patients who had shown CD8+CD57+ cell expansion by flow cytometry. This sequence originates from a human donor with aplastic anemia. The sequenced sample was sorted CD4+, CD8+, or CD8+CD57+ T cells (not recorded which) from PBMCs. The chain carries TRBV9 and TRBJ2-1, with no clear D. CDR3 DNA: TGTGCCAGCAGCGTAGCTCTGGGGTTGGATGAGCAGTTCTTC. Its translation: CASSVALGLDEQFF.